The present entry profiles one T cell receptor (beta chain) with its context. Antigen specificity is unknown. The sample originates from a study of OX40 agonist ivuxolimab in advanced cancers. Study-level information: While on treatment, patients had intravenous ivuxolimab at 0.01 to 10 mg/kg every 2 weeks.

General observations from the study: Patients who responded partially at 0.1-3.0 mg/kg showed clonal expansion ranking among the lowest.

TCRdb keeps only in-frame clones here, not all; method: immunoSEQ multiplex PCR. Of some 20,000 clones in the sample, about nine tenths were seen once. CDR1 and CDR2 (germline): SGHDT, YYEEEE. Trimming took off 2 bases at V and 0 bases at J, with 9 bases between the two ends. The CDR3 length is 15 residues. The chain couples TRBV5-6 to TRBJ1-3; no clear D. Sequencing used CD4+ or CD8+ T cells sorted from blood, obtained in a trial of the OX40 agonist ivuxolimab. This clonotype was obtained from an adult with an advanced solid tumor such as melanoma, head and neck, liver or kidney cancer. CDR3 DNA: TGTGCCAGCAGCTTAGGACTGAACTCTGGAAACACCATATATTTT. Encoded protein: CASSLGLNSGNTIYF.